One and the same sample provided the 15 T cell receptor beta chains below, sequenced in a study of cytomegalovirus exposure and HLA in healthy donors (dated by TCRdb to 2015 to 2018). The library relied on the immunoSEQ multiplex PCR assay. A mixture of 60 forward primers for TCR Vbeta segments and 13 reverse primers for TCR Jbeta segments was used in the multiplex PCR. TCRdb re-hosts the immuneACCESS table, in-frame sequences only. Its copies lack some clones; in the studies checked, an unresolved V gene accounts for under half of them, and the cause for the rest is not known. This sample is represented by nearly 200,000 clones; roughly 83% of them were singletons. In total, the top ten clones hold about 0.36% of the sample. Sequences were obtained from PBMCs. The receptor source for this set is a male donor in good health and CMV-seropositive.

The chain carries TRBV6-5 and TRBJ2-7; TRBD1 is a possible D gene (6 bases). Between the trimmed V and J ends, which lost 4 bases and 2 bases, there was a span of 15 bases. The CDR3 length is 15 residues. The V gene's germline CDR1 is MNHEY and CDR2 SVGAGI. The CDR3, as DNA: TGTGCCAGCAGTTTCCTCGGGACACATGCCTACGAGCAGTACTTC. Residues: CASSFLGTHAYEQYF.

The rearrangement joins TRBV2 to TRBJ2-4; the D gene is possibly TRBD2 (5 bases). V was trimmed by 7 bases and J by 0 bases, leaving 13 bases between them. This CDR3 spans 15 amino acids. Germline assignment: CDR1 SNHLY and CDR2 FYNNEI. The CDR3 DNA reads TGTGCCAGCAAGATCGGACTGATAGCCAAAAACATTCAGTACTTC. It encodes CASKIGLIAKNIQYF.

The V gene is TRBV27, the J gene TRBJ2-5; D is undetermined. The assigned J gene may be wrong: the sequence end matches TRBJ2-7 better. Germline-derived CDR1 and CDR2 are MNHEY and SMNVEV (reference sequence). The CDR3 has 14 amino acids. This CDR3 is CANLMTRTSYEQYF. The CDR3 DNA reads TGTGCCAATTTAATGACAAGAACGTCCTACGAGCAGTACTTC.

The V gene is TRBV5-1, the J gene TRBJ2-1; D ambiguous. Germline V gene lookup returns CDR1 SGHRS and CDR2 YFSETQ. CDR3 size: 12 residues. Between the trimmed V and J ends, which lost 4 bases and 14 bases, there was a span of 16 bases. CDR3 sequence reads: CASSPMGPRKFF. The CDR3 DNA reads as TGCGCCAGCAGCCCTATGGGTCCTAGAAAGTTCTTC.

This clone was seen just once. This chain connects TRBV6-6 to TRBJ2-2, with no clear D. Germline assignment: CDR1 MNHNY and CDR2 SVGAGI (reference sequence). V was pared by 7 bases and J by 4 bases, with 7 bases between. This CDR3 is 12 amino acids long. The CDR3 is CASTVLTGELFF. For the CDR3, the DNA is TGTGCCAGCACGGTGCTCACCGGGGAGCTGTTTTTT.

The CDR3 bases are TGCGCCAGCAGCTTGGGGGGCGTCAATGAAAAACTGTTTTTT. Its protein product is CASSLGGVNEKLFF. This chain uses TRBV5-1 with TRBJ1-4; D perhaps matches TRBD1 (5 bases). This CDR3 is 14 amino acids long. Deletions cut 0 bases from V and 5 bases from J, with 8 bases between. In germline, CDR1 is SGHRS, CDR2 YFSETQ.

This clone was found a few times. The gene calls are TRBV5-6 and TRBJ1-3; 7 bases map to TRBD1. Germline values: CDR1 SGHDT, CDR2 YYEEEE. With 1 base clipped from V and 0 bases from J, the junction kept 4 bases outside the gene matches. The CDR3 is 16 amino acids. CDR3 nucleotide sequence: TGTGCCAGCAGCTTGAGAGGGGGCCTCTCTGGAAACACCATATATTTT. Its translation: CASSLRGGLSGNTIYF.

The chain combines TRBV4-2 with TRBJ1-2, with D perhaps matching TRBD1 (5 bases). CDR3 size: 15 residues. The germline V gene encodes CDR1 LGHNA and CDR2 YNFKEQ. V lost 0 bases, J lost 8 bases, and 16 bases lay in between. CDR3 sequence reads: CASSQDLTVQGGYTF. In nucleotides, the CDR3 is TGTGCCAGCAGCCAAGATCTGACGGTCCAGGGAGGCTACACCTTC.

The CDR3 region is CASSQFAGGWEQYF. The CDR3 DNA reads as TGTGCCAGCAGCCAATTTGCCGGGGGGTGGGAGCAGTACTTC. The V call is TRBV14, the J call TRBJ2-7; 7 bases fit TRBD2. Trimming took 2 bases from V and 7 from J; bases not matched to a gene: 8. Germline-derived CDR1 and CDR2 are SGHDN and FVKESK. The CDR3 spans 14 residues. The entire variable domain, with the rest obtained from reference TRBV14 and TRBJ2-7, is as follows: EAGVTQFPSHSVIEKGQTVTLRCDPISGHDNLYWYRRVMGKEIKFLLHFVKESKQDESGMPNNRFLAERTGGTYSTLKVQPAELEDSGVYFCASSQFAGGWEQYFGPGTRLTVT.

The chain is built from TRBV4-3 and TRBJ2-1; a weak D match, TRBD2 (6 bases). The CDR3 loop spans 18 amino acids. V gave up 1 base and J gave up 6 bases, with 22 bases separating them. Germline CDR1 and CDR2: LGHNA and YSLEER. CDR3 nucleotide sequence: TGCGCCAGCAGCCAAGGTGAGGGAGGCCCACTTCGGGGCAATGAGCAGTTCTTC. It translates to CASSQGEGGPLRGNEQFF.

The rearrangement joins TRBV5-6 to TRBJ1-3; the D is unclear. Trimming stripped 4 bases from V and 0 bases from J, with 5 bases between. The CDR3 extends over 13 amino acids. CDR1 and CDR2 (germline): SGHDT, YYEEEE. CDR3 sequence (DNA): TGTGCCAGCAGCCGGGACTCTGGAAACACCATATATTTT. Amino acid sequence: CASSRDSGNTIYF.

This clone was recorded a few times. This CDR3 reads CASRLLAGSTDTQYF. For the CDR3, the DNA is TGTGCCAGCAGGTTACTAGCGGGGAGCACAGATACGCAGTATTTT. The gene calls are TRBV6-5 and TRBJ2-3, with TRBD2 identical over 10 bases. Germline V gene sequence: CDR1 MNHEY, CDR2 SVGAGI. V trimming: 6 bases; J trimming: 0 bases; junction bases outside the gene matches: 3. The length of the CDR3 is 15 residues.

The chain has TRBV7-2 and TRBJ2-7, with TRBD2 matching over 12 bases. There are 15 residues in the CDR3. The germline V gene encodes CDR1 SGHTA and CDR2 FQGNSA. With V trimmed by 5 bases and J by 3 bases, 5 bases remained unmatched. For the CDR3, the DNA is TGTGCCAGCAGCCCGAGACTAGCGGGAGACTACGAGCAGTACTTC. Translating it yields CASSPRLAGDYEQYF.

The chain links TRBV5-4 to TRBJ1-1; 7 nucleotides match TRBD1. This CDR3 has 16 amino acids. The J segment lost 11 bases and the V segment lost 4 bases, leaving 20 bases of the junction unmatched. Germline V gene data show CDR1 as SGHNT and CDR2 as YYREEE (reference sequence). The CDR3 nucleotides are TGTGCCAGCAGCCAGGGGGGAGCAGGGGGTATCTTTATGGCTTTCTTT. The encoded protein is CASSQGGAGGIFMAFF. Supplemented by reference TRBV5-4 and TRBJ1-1, the full variable domain reads ETGVTQSPTHLIKTRGQQVTLRCSSQSGHNTVSWYQQALGQGPQFIFQYYREEENGRGNFPPRFSGLQFPNYSSELNVNALELDDSALYLCASSQGGAGGIFMAFFGQGTRLTVV.

This clone was seen only a few times. The chain employs TRBV6-6 and TRBJ1-1, with TRBD1 matching over 8 bases. Germline values: CDR1 MNHNY, CDR2 SVGAGI (reference sequence). This CDR3 region has 15 residues. J lost 9 bases, V lost 6 bases, and 15 bases had no gene match. In DNA, the CDR3 is TGTGCCAGCAGCCCGAACCCCGGGACAGGCTCCAAAGCTTTCTTT. Protein product: CASSPNPGTGSKAFF.